The source of this TCR beta chain is a study of Ad26.COV2.S vaccination and SARS-CoV-2 variants. Sequenced by immunoSEQ multiplex PCR; TCRdb stores in-frame clones only, minus some. The profile covers some 350,000 clones, with under 95% appearing a single time and 3.5% to 4.5% taken by the ten largest. The CDR3 loop spans 11 amino acids. J was trimmed by 7 bases and V by 7 bases; bases with no gene match: 5. Germline loops: CDR1 SQVTM, CDR2 ANQGSEA. The receptor's source is a human donor who had recovered from COVID-19. The sample here was peripheral blood, taken after recovery from COVID-19. J is TRBJ1-1 and V is TRBV29-1; 8 nucleotides agree with TRBD1. The CDR3 loop reads CSGQGAGEAFF. CDR3 DNA sequence: TGCAGCGGTCAGGGGGCTGGTGAAGCTTTCTTT.